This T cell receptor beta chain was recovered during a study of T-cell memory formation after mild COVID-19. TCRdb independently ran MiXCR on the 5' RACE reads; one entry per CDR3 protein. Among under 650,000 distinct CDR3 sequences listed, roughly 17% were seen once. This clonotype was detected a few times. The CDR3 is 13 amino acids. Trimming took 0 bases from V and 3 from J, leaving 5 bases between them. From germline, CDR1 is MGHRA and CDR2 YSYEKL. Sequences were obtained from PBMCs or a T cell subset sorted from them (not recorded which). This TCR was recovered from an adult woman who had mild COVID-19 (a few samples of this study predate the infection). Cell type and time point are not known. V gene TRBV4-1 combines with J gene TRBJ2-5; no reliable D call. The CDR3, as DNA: TGCGCCAGCAGCCAAGAGGTAGAAGAGACCCAGTACTTC. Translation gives CASSQEVEETQYF.